This TCR beta chain was retrieved from a study of blood T cell repertoires in COVID-19. In the study overall: There were acute and convalescent COVID-19 samples, and they came from the United States, Italy and Spain. T cells, B-cell-depleted T cells, or PBMCs supplied cDNA or gDNA.

In the study's own analysis: Nucleated cell counts were estimated from reference gene primer amplification. Assay used: immunoSEQ multiplex PCR; TCRdb lists only in-frame clones, some missing. The DNA was the basis for D and trimming; V, J and clone size are from that table. Found here are about 140,000 clones, over 80% of them singletons; the top ten hold 1.5% to 2%. Trimming shortened V by 8 bases and J by 3 bases, and 12 bases separated the two germline ends. The length of the CDR3 is 13 residues. Germline lookup yields CDR1 LGHDT and CDR2 YNNKEL (reference sequence). This clone was counted a single time.

Sequencing used peripheral blood. The TCR was taken from a woman aged 45-65 years with acute or convalescent COVID-19. This chain joins TRBV3-1 (or the pseudogene TRBV3-2) and TRBJ2-3, with a weak D call TRBD2 (6 bases). The CDR3 nucleotides read TGTGCCAGCGGTGGGACTGCAACAGATACGCAGTATTTT. This translates into CASGGTATDTQYF.